The 27 T cell receptor beta chains below were found in one sample sequenced in a study of immune heterogeneity within non-small cell lung tumors. CDR3 of TCR beta was amplified by multiplex PCR that used 32 V and 13 J primers. One entry per CDR3 protein results from TCRdb running MiXCR on the multiplex PCR reads. The sample yields 15,000 or so distinct CDR3 sequences, approximately 30% seen once. Bulk tumor genomic DNA (approximately 610 ng per sample) served as template. In surgery, several biopsies were collected from each primary tumor at widely spaced sites. Curative surgery was performed on patients who had untreated, newly diagnosed non-small cell lung cancer. Input material: lung tumor tissue. The receptors were gathered from a woman in her fifties or sixties with non-small cell lung cancer.

This clonotype showed up just a few times. This chain uses TRBV20-1 with TRBJ1-2; D is perhaps TRBD1 (5 bases). V lost 0 bases to trimming and J lost 8 bases, with 13 bases between them. Germline V gene data show CDR1 as DFQATT and CDR2 as SNEGSKA (reference sequence). The CDR3 is 13 amino acids. In DNA, the CDR3 is TGCAGTGCTAGAGATGGCAGGGCGGGGGGCTACACCTTC. Its protein product is CSARDGRAGGYTF.

This clonotype was detected once. This may stem from a read error, because a much larger clone lies one nucleotide away. This chain uses TRBV2 with TRBJ1-5; no definite D call. Trimming cost V 6 bases and J 3 bases, with 9 bases left between them. CDR1 and CDR2 from the germline V gene are SNHLY and FYNNEI. This CDR3 is built from 13 residues. The CDR3 DNA is TGTGCCAGCAGGGCGGCCACCAATCAGCCCCAGCATTTT. The encoded protein is CASRAATNQPQHF.

This clonotype was seen at least ten times. V is TRBV20-1 and J is TRBJ1-5, with 8 bases that match TRBD1. V lost 3 bases, J lost 0 bases, and 13 bases stayed unmatched. The germline gives CDR1 DFQATT, CDR2 SNEGSKA (reference sequence). There are 18 residues in the CDR3. The CDR3 DNA sequence: TGCAGTGCTAGGCCCGTAGGACAGGGCACTTATAGCAATCAGCCCCAGCATTTT. It specifies CSARPVGQGTYSNQPQHF.

This rearrangement joins TRBV2 to TRBJ2-1, with D maybe TRBD2 (5 bases). CDR3 length: 14 amino acids. V was shortened by 7 bases and J by 12 bases, with 22 bases between the two germline ends. CDR1 is SNHLY, CDR2 FYNNEI, per germline. The CDR3 DNA sequence: TGTGCCAGCAACCGGGGAGACTCCCCAATTGTGCAGTTCTTC. It translates to CASNRGDSPIVQFF.

By sample fraction, this clonotype is medium-sized. In DNA form, the CDR3 reads TGCAGCGTTGAAGAGGGGCCTAGCTCCTACGAGCAGTACTTC. Translating gives CSVEEGPSSYEQYF. The chain uses TRBV29-1 and TRBJ2-7; D perhaps matches TRBD1 (5 bases). This CDR3 has 14 residues. Deletions cut 0 bases from V and 0 bases from J, with 9 bases between. Per germline, CDR1 SQVTM and CDR2 ANQGSEA.

V and J are TRBV30 and TRBJ2-5; TRBD1 aligns across 9 bases. Germline CDR1 reads GTSNPN; CDR2 reads SVGIG (reference sequence). This CDR3 is built from 16 residues. V trimming: 4 bases; J trimming: 3 bases; junction bases outside the gene matches: 12. CDR3 DNA: TGTGCCTGGACCCTCCCGTTCGGGGACAGGGAAGAGACCCAGTACTTC. Its protein product is CAWTLPFGDREETQYF.

This clonotype occurred many times. The rearrangement uses TRBV11-1 and TRBJ2-3, with TRBD2 as a possible D gene (5 bases). V was clipped by 8 bases and J by 4 bases, with 19 bases between them. The V gene's germline CDR1 is SGHAT and CDR2 FQDESV (reference sequence). This CDR3 has 15 amino acids. DNA of the CDR3: TGTGCCAGCGGCCGGGGAGCGGCCGAGGCAGATACGCAGTATTTT. Protein: CASGRGAAEADTQYF.

The rearrangement uses TRBV6-2 or TRBV6-3 and TRBJ1-6; 8 nucleotides line up with TRBD1. After removal of 6 bases from V and 5 bases from J, the junction contained 6 bases not matched to a gene. Per the germline V gene, CDR1 is MNHEY and CDR2 is SVGEGT. This CDR3 spans 15 amino acids. CDR3 DNA sequence: TGTGCCAGCAGCGAAACGACAGGGGATAATTCACCCCTCCACTTT. Translating it yields CASSETTGDNSPLHF.

This clonotype is labeled medium-sized. The chain couples TRBV7-2 to TRBJ1-2; possibly TRBD1 for D (6 bases). Trimming removed 1 base at V and 4 bases at J, with 13 bases between. Germline values: CDR1 SGHTA, CDR2 FQGNSA. The CDR3 extends over 15 amino acids. This chain's CDR3 is CASSLGAGEGYGYTF. For the CDR3, the DNA is TGTGCCAGCAGCTTAGGGGCAGGGGAGGGCTATGGCTACACCTTC.

This clonotype rates as medium-sized. For the CDR3, the DNA is TGTGCCACCAGCAGAGATCAATTTCAGACAGGAAATCAGCCCCAGCATTTT. As protein: CATSRDQFQTGNQPQHF. The J gene is TRBJ1-5, the V gene TRBV15; D possibly corresponds to TRBD1 (6 bases). This CDR3 is 17 amino acids long. In germline, CDR1 is LNHNV, CDR2 YYDKDF (reference sequence). Deletions cut 0 bases from V and 4 bases from J, with 16 bases between.

This clonotype was picked up a small number of times. The chain employs TRBV7-8 and TRBJ2-3; TRBD1 matches 7 bases. CDR3 size: 12 residues. After removal of 5 bases from V and 11 bases from J, the junction contained 7 bases not matched to a gene. The V gene's germline CDR1 is SGHVS and CDR2 FQNEAQ. The CDR3 here is CASSPSTGLQYF. The CDR3 DNA sequence: TGTGCCAGCAGCCCATCGACAGGGTTGCAGTATTTT.

The rearrangement links TRBV18 to TRBJ2-1; D gene unclear. CDR3 length: 13 residues. Trimming stripped 3 bases from V and 14 bases from J, with 17 bases between. Per the germline V gene, CDR1 is KGHSH and CDR2 is LQKENI. The CDR3 coding sequence is TGTGCCAGCTCACCGCAAACCGGAGACACAAAGTTCTTC. It specifies CASSPQTGDTKFF.

This clonotype is categorized as medium-sized. This chain links TRBV9 with TRBJ2-5; D is possibly TRBD1 (5 bases). CDR1 is SGDLS and CDR2 is YYNGEE in the germline V gene. The ends were cut back, 2 bases at V and 1 base at J, with 6 bases in the middle. The CDR3 totals 13 residues. The DNA for the CDR3 is TGTGCCAGCAGCGTCGACAGCCAAGAGACCCAGTACTTC. Protein: CASSVDSQETQYF. Variable domain in full (rest from reference TRBV9 and TRBJ2-5): DSGVTQTPKHLITATGQRVTLRCSPRSGDLSVYWYQQSLDQGLQFLIQYYNGEERAKGNILERFSAQQFPDLHSELNLSSLELGDSALYFCASSVDSQETQYFGPGTRLLVL.

This clonotype has a count of ten or more. This chain joins TRBV28 and TRBJ1-1; D gene ambiguous. Trimming pared 7 bases from V and 1 base from J, leaving 10 bases between. Germline V CDR1 and CDR2: MDHEN, SYDVKM. The CDR3 consists of 13 residues. CDR3 region: CASISRPNTEAFF. The CDR3 nucleotides read TGTGCCAGCATTTCACGGCCGAACACTGAAGCTTTCTTT.

This clonotype was seen many times. The rearrangement uses TRBV6-1 and TRBJ1-1; 7 bases map to TRBD1. The germline gives CDR1 MNHNS, CDR2 SASEGT. Trimming at V came to 9 bases and at J to 3 bases, leaving 16 bases not matched to a gene. CDR3 length: 16 residues. In nucleotides, the CDR3 is TGTGCCAGTAGTTTACATACAGGGGCGGCGGACACTGAAGCTTTCTTT. Amino acids: CASSLHTGAADTEAFF.

This chain uses TRBV7-3 with TRBJ1-1; no firm D call. CDR3 length: 14 amino acids. V lost 0 bases and J 1 base, leaving 6 bases between the germline ends. Germline V lookup: CDR1 SGHTA, CDR2 FQGTGA. The CDR3 DNA is TGTGCCAGCAGCTTAACGGCAGGGAACACTGAAGCTTTCTTT. Its protein product is CASSLTAGNTEAFF.

In its sample, this clonotype was seen a few times. The chain joins TRBV28 to TRBJ1-5, with TRBD1 identical over 7 bases. The germline CDR1 and CDR2 sequences are MDHEN and SYDVKM. This CDR3 is 18 amino acids long. J lost 2 bases, V lost 3 bases, and 13 bases had no gene match. CDR3: CASSFLSTGDIGNQPQHF. Here the CDR3 DNA reads TGTGCCAGCAGTTTTTTGTCTACAGGGGATATCGGCAATCAGCCCCAGCATTTT. The whole variable domain, filled in from reference TRBV28 and TRBJ1-5, reads DVKVTQSSRYLVKRTGEKVFLECVQDMDHENMFWYRQDPGLGLRLIYFSYDVKMKEKGDIPEGYSVSREKKERFSLILESASTNQTSMYLCASSFLSTGDIGNQPQHFGDGTRLSIL.

Concerning this clonotype: With a much larger clone just one base away, this may be a read error. This chain connects TRBV2 to TRBJ2-7, with 7 bases that match TRBD2. The ends lost 6 bases at V and 5 bases at J; junction bases unmatched: 10. CDR1 and CDR2 (germline): SNHLY, FYNNEI. This CDR3 has 14 amino acids. CDR3 sequence (DNA): TGTGCCAGCAGAGATCGGGAGGATCGAGACGAGCAGTACTTC. This translates into CASRDREDRDEQYF.

In its sample, this clonotype was seen many times. This chain links TRBV2 with TRBJ2-1; TRBD2 is a possible D gene (7 bases). Trimming took 5 bases from V and 10 from J, leaving 24 bases between them. CDR3 length: 16 amino acids. Germline lookup yields CDR1 SNHLY and CDR2 FYNNEI. For the CDR3, the DNA is TGTGCCAGCAGTCTTCCGAGAGGGGGGCTGGGGGGGGAGCAGTTCTTC. Translating it yields CASSLPRGGLGGEQFF.

This clonotype is medium-sized (0.01 to 0.1%) in the sample. The J gene is TRBJ2-7, the V gene TRBV6-1, with 9 nucleotides matching TRBD2. CDR3 length: 15 amino acids. With V trimmed by 6 bases and J by 0 bases, 6 bases remained unmatched. Looked up from germline, CDR1 is MNHNS and CDR2 is SASEGT. This CDR3 is CASRTTSGSSYEQYF. The CDR3 DNA is TGTGCCAGCAGAACGACTAGCGGCAGCTCCTACGAGCAGTACTTC.

This clonotype turned up a few times. The V gene is TRBV15, the J gene TRBJ2-3; TRBD1 or TRBD2 may be the D gene (6 bases each). V lost 3 bases, J lost 4 bases, and 17 bases lay in between. This CDR3 has 16 residues. Germline V gives CDR1 LNHNV, CDR2 YYDKDF (reference sequence). CDR3 bases: TGTGCCACCAGCAGGGCAGAGGGGGGCCCGCCAGATACGCAGTATTTT. Residues: CATSRAEGGPPDTQYF.

The V call is TRBV4-1, the J call TRBJ1-2; 7 nucleotides line up with TRBD1. The CDR3 contains 15 residues. Germline V gene data show CDR1 as MGHRA and CDR2 as YSYEKL. The J segment lost 8 bases and the V segment lost 3 bases, leaving 12 bases of the junction unmatched. CDR3 sequence: CASSHLEQGQKGYTF. In nucleotides, the CDR3 is TGCGCCAGCAGCCACCTAGAACAGGGGCAAAAGGGCTACACCTTC.

The chain links TRBV15 to TRBJ2-7, with TRBD2 matching 10 bases. The CDR3 spans 18 residues. Trimming at V came to 0 bases and at J to 3 bases, leaving 11 bases not matched to a gene. CDR1 and CDR2 (germline): LNHNV, YYDKDF (reference sequence). CDR3 DNA sequence: TGTGCCACCAGCAGAGATCGGGCTAGCGGGAGTTCTATCTACGAGCAGTACTTC. Translated: CATSRDRASGSSIYEQYF.

By sample share, this clonotype is medium-sized. This chain connects TRBV6-2 or TRBV6-3 to TRBJ1-2, with 7 nucleotides matching TRBD1. The V gene's germline CDR1 is MNHEY and CDR2 SVGEGT. This CDR3 is built from 16 residues. J was trimmed by 6 bases and V by 6 bases; bases with no gene match: 16. In DNA, the CDR3 is TGTGCCAGCAGCCCCACCCCTGGGGGAGGGGGCAATGGCTACACCTTC. It is translated as CASSPTPGGGGNGYTF.

This clonotype is medium-sized (0.01 to 0.1%) within its sample. V usage is TRBV28 and J usage is TRBJ1-2; D possibly corresponds to TRBD1 (6 bases). Germline values: CDR1 MDHEN, CDR2 SYDVKM. V lost 6 bases and J lost 4, with 15 bases in between. CDR3 length: 14 residues. CDR3 region: CASRIFTGIYGYTF. The CDR3 region has the DNA TGTGCCAGCAGGATTTTTACAGGGATCTATGGCTACACCTTC.

This clonotype was counted at least ten times. The chain couples TRBV20-1 to TRBJ2-7, with 11 bases fitting TRBD2. Unmatched junction bases numbered 9, after V lost 1 base and J lost 4 bases. CDR3 size: 16 residues. Per germline, CDR1 DFQATT and CDR2 SNEGSKA (reference sequence). The CDR3 region is CSARGLAGGPRYEQYF. CDR3 nucleotides: TGCAGTGCTAGAGGGCTAGCGGGAGGTCCCCGGTACGAGCAGTACTTC.

This clonotype was picked up many times. The V and J genes are TRBV13 and TRBJ2-2; D gene unclear. Germline CDR1 reads PRHDT; CDR2 reads FYEKMQ (reference sequence). V was pared by 1 base and J by 4 bases, with 7 bases between. The CDR3 has 14 residues. CDR3 nucleotide sequence: TGTGCCAGCAGCTTAGACAGAAGCACCGGGGAGCTGTTTTTT. It specifies CASSLDRSTGELFF. The full variable domain, with the rest looked up from reference TRBV13 and TRBJ2-2, is AAGVIQSPRHLIKEKRETATLKCYPIPRHDTVYWYQQGPGQDPQFLISFYEKMQSDKGSIPDRFSAQQFSDYHSELNMSSLELGDSALYFCASSLDRSTGELFFGEGSRLTVL.